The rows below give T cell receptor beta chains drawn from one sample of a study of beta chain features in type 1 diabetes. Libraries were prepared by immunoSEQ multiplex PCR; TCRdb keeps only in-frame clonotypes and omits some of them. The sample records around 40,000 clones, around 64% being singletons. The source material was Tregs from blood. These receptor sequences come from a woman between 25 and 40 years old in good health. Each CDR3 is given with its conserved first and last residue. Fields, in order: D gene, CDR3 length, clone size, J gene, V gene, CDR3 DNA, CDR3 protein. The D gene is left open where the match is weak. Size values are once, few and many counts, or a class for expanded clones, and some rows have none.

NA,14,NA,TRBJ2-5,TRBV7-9,TGTGCCAGCAGCTTCTCACAAGTCCAAGAGACCCAGTACTTC,CASSFSQVQETQYF
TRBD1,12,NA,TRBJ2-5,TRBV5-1,TGCGCCAGCAGCCGAGGGGGCGAGACCCAGTACTTC,CASSRGGETQYF
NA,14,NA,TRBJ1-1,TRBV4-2,TGTGCCAGCAGCCAAGATAGGGGTTACACTGAAGCTTTCTTT,CASSQDRGYTEAFF
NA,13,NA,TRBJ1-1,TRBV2,TGTGCCAGCGTCACGCGACATCGCGCTGAAGCTTTCTTT,CASVTRHRAEAFF
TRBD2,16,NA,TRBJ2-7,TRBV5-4,TGTGCCAGTTCCGGGACTAGCGGGAGACGCGCCTACGAGCAGTACTTC,CASSGTSGRRAYEQYF
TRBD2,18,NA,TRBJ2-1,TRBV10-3,TGTGCCATCAACCCGGGACTAGCGGGAGGGAACTCCTACAATGAGCAGTTCTTC,CAINPGLAGGNSYNEQFF
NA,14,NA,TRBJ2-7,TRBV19,TGTGCCAGTACACCCCAGGGCAGGGCCTACGAGCAGTACTTC,CASTPQGRAYEQYF
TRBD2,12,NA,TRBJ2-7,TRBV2,TGTGCCAGCGAACGGGGGGGCTACGAGCAGTACTTC,CASERGGYEQYF
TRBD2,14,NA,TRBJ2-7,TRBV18,TGTGCCAGCTCAACTAGCGGAGGCTCCTACGAGCAGTACTTC,CASSTSGGSYEQYF
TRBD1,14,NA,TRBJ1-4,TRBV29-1,TGCAGCGCTCAACAGGGGGGGACTAATGAAAAACTGTTTTTT,CSAQQGGTNEKLFF
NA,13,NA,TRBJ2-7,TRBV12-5,TGTGCTAGTGGTTTGGACGGCTCCTACGAGCAGTACTTC,CASGLDGSYEQYF
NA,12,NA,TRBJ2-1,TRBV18,TGTGCCAGCTCACTCTTAGCGATTGAGCAGTTCTTC,CASSLLAIEQFF
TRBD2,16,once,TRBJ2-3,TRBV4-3,TGCGCCAGCAGCCCCGGGTTAGCGGGTCTCACAGATACGCAGTATTTT,CASSPGLAGLTDTQYF
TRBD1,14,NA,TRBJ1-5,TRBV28,TGTGCCAGCGGGGCAGGGGGTGGCAATCAGCCCCAGCATTTT,CASGAGGGNQPQHF
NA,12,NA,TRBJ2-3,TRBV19,TGTGCCAGTAGGCCACCCGGGGATACGCAGTATTTT,CASRPPGDTQYF
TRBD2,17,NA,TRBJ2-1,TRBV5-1,TGCGCCAGCAGCTTGGGGCTGACTAGCGGGAGTTTGGATGAGCAGTTCTTC,CASSLGLTSGSLDEQFF
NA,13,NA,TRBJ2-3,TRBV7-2,TGTGCCAGCAGCTGGGAGTCCACAGATACGCAGTATTTT,CASSWESTDTQYF
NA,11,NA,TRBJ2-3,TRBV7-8,TGTGCCAGCAGCCCGACAGATACGCAGTATTTT,CASSPTDTQYF
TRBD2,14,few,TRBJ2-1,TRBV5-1,TGCGCCAGCAGCTTGATGACTAGCGTAAATGAGCAGTTCTTC,CASSLMTSVNEQFF
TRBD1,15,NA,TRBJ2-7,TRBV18,TGTGCCAGCTCACTGGGACAGACAGTTACCTACGAGCAGTACTTC,CASSLGQTVTYEQYF
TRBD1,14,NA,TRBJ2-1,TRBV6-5,TGTGCCAGCAGCCCGCGGACAGGGTTGAATGAGCAGTTCTTC,CASSPRTGLNEQFF
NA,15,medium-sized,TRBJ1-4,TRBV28,TGTGCCAGCAGTCCCATCGGGGGTTTCCGCGAAAAACTGTTTTTT,CASSPIGGFREKLFF
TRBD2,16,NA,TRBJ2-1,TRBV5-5,TGTGCCAGCAGCTTAGGCCTAGCGGGCCTCTACAATGAGCAGTTCTTC,CASSLGLAGLYNEQFF
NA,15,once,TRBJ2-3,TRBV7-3,TGTGCCAGCAGTTTACGAGGACAGCCGACAGATACGCAGTATTTT,CASSLRGQPTDTQYF
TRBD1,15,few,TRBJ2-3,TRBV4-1,TGCGCCAGCAGGCCTACAGGGGCTAGCACAGATACGCAGTATTTT,CASRPTGASTDTQYF
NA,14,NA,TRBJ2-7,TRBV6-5,TGTGCCAGCAGTTACAGGGGGTTTACCCACGAGCAGTACTTC,CASSYRGFTHEQYF
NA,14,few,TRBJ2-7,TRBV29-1,TGCAGCGTTGAAGGAGACTACCGGGACAACGAGCAGTACTTC,CSVEGDYRDNEQYF
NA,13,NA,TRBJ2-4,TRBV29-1,TGCAGCGTTACGGGTCCTGCCAAAAACATTCAGTACTTC,CSVTGPAKNIQYF
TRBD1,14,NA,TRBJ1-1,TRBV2,TGTGCCAGCAGTGCCTTGACAGGGGGGACTGAAGCTTTCTTT,CASSALTGGTEAFF
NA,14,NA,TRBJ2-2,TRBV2,TGTGCCAGCAGAGCTCAGGGGACCACCGGGGAGCTGTTTTTT,CASRAQGTTGELFF
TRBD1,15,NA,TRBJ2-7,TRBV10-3,TGTGCCATCAGTGTGGGACAGGGGGGCGTCTACGAGCAGTACTTC,CAISVGQGGVYEQYF
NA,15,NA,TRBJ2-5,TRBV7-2,TGTGCCAGCAGTCCCAATGGCGGGCAATTGGAGACCCAGTACTTC,CASSPNGGQLETQYF
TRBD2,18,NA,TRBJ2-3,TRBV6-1,TGTGCCAGCAGTGAAACGGGACTAGCGGGCGCAAGCACAGATACGCAGTATTTT,CASSETGLAGASTDTQYF
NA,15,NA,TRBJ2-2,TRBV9,TGTGCCAGCAGTTCGGGACTGCTTTTGTCGGGGGAGCTGTTTTTT,CASSSGLLLSGELFF
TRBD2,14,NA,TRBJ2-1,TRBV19,TGTGCCAGTAGTATTCCCGAACTAGCGGGAGGGCAGTTCTTC,CASSIPELAGGQFF
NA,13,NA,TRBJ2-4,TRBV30,TGTGCCTGGAGTAACGGGAGAGTCAACATTCAGTACTTC,CAWSNGRVNIQYF
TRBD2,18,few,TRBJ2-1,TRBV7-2,TGTGCCAGCAGCTTAGTCGCCCCGGGACTAGGCTCCTACAATGAGCAGTTCTTC,CASSLVAPGLGSYNEQFF
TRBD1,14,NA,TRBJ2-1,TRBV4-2,TGTGCCAGCAGCCGGGGGACAGGCGGCAATGAGCAGTTCTTC,CASSRGTGGNEQFF
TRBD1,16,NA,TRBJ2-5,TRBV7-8,TGTGCCAGCAGCTTTTCCAGGGGGCGCGACGGGCAGACCCAGTACTTC,CASSFSRGRDGQTQYF
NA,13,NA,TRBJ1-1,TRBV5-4,TGTGCCACGCGTGGCCCCGGGGACACTGAAGCTTTCTTT,CATRGPGDTEAFF
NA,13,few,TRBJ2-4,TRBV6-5,TGTGCCAGCAGTTACTTAGCAGACAACATTCAGTACTTC,CASSYLADNIQYF
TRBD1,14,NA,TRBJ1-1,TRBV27,TGTGCCAGCAGTTCATCCGGGACAGGGGGCACGGCTTTCTTT,CASSSSGTGGTAFF
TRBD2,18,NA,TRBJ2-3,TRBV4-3,TGCGCCAGCAGCCAAGATTCGGCGGGAGGGCTTCTCACAGATACGCAGTATTTT,CASSQDSAGGLLTDTQYF
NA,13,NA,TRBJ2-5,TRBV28,TGTGCCAGCAGGAAGCGGGCCCAAGAGACCCAGTACTTC,CASRKRAQETQYF
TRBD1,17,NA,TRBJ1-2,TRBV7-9,TGTGCCAGCAGCTTAGGGCAGGGGGCGCCCCGGCTCGGCGGCTACACCTTC,CASSLGQGAPRLGGYTF
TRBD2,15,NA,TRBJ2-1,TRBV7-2,TGTGCCAGCAGCAAGAGCGGGAGTCCCTACAATGAGCAGTTCTTC,CASSKSGSPYNEQFF
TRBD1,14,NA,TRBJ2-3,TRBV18,TGTGCCAGCTCATGGCAGGGGGCAACAGATACGCAGTATTTT,CASSWQGATDTQYF
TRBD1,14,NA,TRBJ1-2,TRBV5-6,TGTGCCACTATGGAAAGACAGGGAAGCTACGGCTACACCTTC,CATMERQGSYGYTF
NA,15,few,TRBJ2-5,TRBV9,TGTGCCAGCAGCGTAGGTCGCCTGGAGTGGGAGACCCAGTACTTC,CASSVGRLEWETQYF
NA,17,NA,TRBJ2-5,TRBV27,TGTGCCAGCAGTCCATCAACTAGTAGGGGGCTGGGGGGGACCCAGTACTTC,CASSPSTSRGLGGTQYF
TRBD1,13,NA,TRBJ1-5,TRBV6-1,TGTGCCAGCAGTGACAGGGGGTATCAGCCCCAGCATTTT,CASSDRGYQPQHF
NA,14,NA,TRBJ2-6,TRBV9,TGTGCCAGCCAACAGGGACCTGGGGCCAACGTCCTGACTTTC,CASQQGPGANVLTF
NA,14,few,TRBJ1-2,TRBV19,TGTGCCACCAAACCGACAGGACCCGGCTATGGCTACACCTTC,CATKPTGPGYGYTF